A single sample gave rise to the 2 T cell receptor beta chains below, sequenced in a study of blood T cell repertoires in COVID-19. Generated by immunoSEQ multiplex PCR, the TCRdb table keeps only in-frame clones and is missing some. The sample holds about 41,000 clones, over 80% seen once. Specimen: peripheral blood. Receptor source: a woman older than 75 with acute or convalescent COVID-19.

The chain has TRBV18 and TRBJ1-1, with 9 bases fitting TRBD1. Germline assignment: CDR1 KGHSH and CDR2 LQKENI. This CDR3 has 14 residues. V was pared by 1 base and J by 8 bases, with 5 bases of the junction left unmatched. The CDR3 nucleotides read TGTGCCAGCTCACCACAGGGACAGGGAAAGGAAGCTTTCTTT. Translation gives CASSPQGQGKEAFF.

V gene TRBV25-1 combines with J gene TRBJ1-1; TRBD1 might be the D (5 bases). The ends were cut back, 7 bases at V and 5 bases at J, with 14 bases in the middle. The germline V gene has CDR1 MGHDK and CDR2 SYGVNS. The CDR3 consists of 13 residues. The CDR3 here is CASKNFGGTEAFF. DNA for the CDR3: TGTGCCAGCAAAAACTTTGGGGGGACTGAAGCTTTCTTT. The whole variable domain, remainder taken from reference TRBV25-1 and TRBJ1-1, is EADIYQTPRYLVIGTGKKITLECSQTMGHDKMYWYQQDPGMELHLIHYSYGVNSTEKGDLSSESTVSRIRTEHFPLTLESARPSHTSQYLCASKNFGGTEAFFGQGTRLTVV.